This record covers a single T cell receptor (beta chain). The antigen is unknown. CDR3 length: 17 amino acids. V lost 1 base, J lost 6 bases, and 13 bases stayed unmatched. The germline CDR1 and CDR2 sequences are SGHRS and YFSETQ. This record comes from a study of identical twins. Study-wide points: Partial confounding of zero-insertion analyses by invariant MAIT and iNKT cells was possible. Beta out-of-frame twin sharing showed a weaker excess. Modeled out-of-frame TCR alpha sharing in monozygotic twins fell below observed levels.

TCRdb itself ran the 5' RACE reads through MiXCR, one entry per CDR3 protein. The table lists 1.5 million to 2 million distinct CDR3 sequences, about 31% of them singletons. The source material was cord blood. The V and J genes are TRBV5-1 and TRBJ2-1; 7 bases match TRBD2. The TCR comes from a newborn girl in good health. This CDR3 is CASSLNPAGLALNEQFF. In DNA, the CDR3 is TGCGCCAGCAGCTTGAATCCAGCGGGGTTAGCCCTCAATGAGCAGTTCTTC.